The entry below describes one T cell receptor (beta chain). This sample is part of a study of blood T cell repertoires in COVID-19. At the level of the study: Sites across the United States, Italy and Spain contributed samples from acute and convalescent COVID-19. T cells, B-cell-depleted T cells, or PBMCs supplied cDNA or gDNA.

This CDR3 is 14 amino acids long. V dropped 3 bases and J dropped 6; count of bases not matched to a gene: 6. CDR1 and CDR2 from the germline V gene are SQVTM and ANQGSEA. In the original processing: Reference gene primer amplification gave estimated nucleated cell counts. Sequencing was performed with immunoSEQ multiplex PCR; in TCRdb, only in-frame clones are kept and a portion is missing. V and J calls and clone size come straight from that table; D and trimming were deduced from the DNA. The top ten clones hold under 4.5% of a sample with tens of thousands of clones, under 90% of them seen once. The chain recombines TRBV29-1 with TRBJ2-4; the match to TRBD2 covers 9 bases. The sequenced material came from peripheral blood. The receptor's source is a woman aged 55-75 years with acute or convalescent COVID-19. CDR3 protein: CSVDVSGSTNIQYF. The CDR3 coding sequence is TGCAGCGTTGATGTTAGCGGGAGTACAAACATTCAGTACTTC.